This T cell receptor beta chain was sequenced during a study of T cell repertoires in cytomegalovirus infection. Looking at the study overall: It was recently identified HLA-C-restricted and well-studied HLA-B-restricted CMV epitopes that the study used. Public TCR beta signatures marked donors with CMV infection and the matching HLA. Study-wide results and limits: Dominant in the ex vivo response were TCR beta clonotypes restricted by HLA-C and specific for CMV. The cumulative frequency of public TCR beta families distinguished individuals who carried CMV together with the relevant HLA.

Details on this clonotype: Its matching antigen is unknown.

TCRdb re-called the reads with MiXCR, one entry per CDR3 protein. The data show hundreds of thousands of distinct CDR3 sequences, with approximately 32% seen just once and roughly 12% held by the top ten. Sequencing used cultured CD8+ T cells from PBMCs, obtained from culture after CMV antigen stimulation. The TCR sequence derives from a human donor in good health (CMV status not recorded). Some clones in this sample may be carry-over from other donors' samples.

The CDR3 region is CASSLDPRAHGYTF. The DNA of the CDR3 is TGTGCCAGCAGCTTAGACCCCAGGGCACATGGCTACACCTTC. V gene TRBV7-6 combines with J gene TRBJ1-2; possible D gene TRBD1, 5 bases. CDR3 length: 14 residues. The germline V gene encodes CDR1 SGHVS and CDR2 FNYEAQ. Trimming pared 1 base from V and 6 bases from J, leaving 12 bases between.